A single TCR beta chain is shown here with its context. The target antigen is unknown. The source of the sample is a study of shared clonotypes between healthy human individuals. Profiled with immunoSEQ multiplex PCR; TCRdb holds only in-frame clones, not every one. The sample shows 2,500,000 or so clones, roughly 92% of them seen only once. This CDR3 has 14 amino acids. The ends were cut back, 10 bases at V and 2 bases at J, with 14 bases in the middle. Germline CDR1 reads PRHDT; CDR2 reads FYEKMQ (reference sequence). A split of CD4+ cells into CD45RA+ naive and CD45RA-negative memory subsets was performed. Study-wide findings and caveats: Naive subsets, compared against memory subsets, generally had larger estimated richness values. Inspection by rarefaction showed sorted-subset sequencing to be incomplete despite large depth.

V usage is TRBV13 and J usage is TRBJ2-2; perhaps TRBD2 as D (6 bases). Sample: naive CD4+ T cells from PBMCs. As for subset: CD45RA+ positively selected. This receptor was identified in a man younger than 30 in good health. Some clones in this sample may be carry-over from other donors' samples. CDR3 nucleotide sequence: TGTGCCATCCGGGACTTTTTTAACACCGGGGAGCTGTTTTTT. Its protein is CAIRDFFNTGELFF.